What follows are 9 T cell receptor beta chains derived from one specimen sequenced in a study of shared clonotypes between healthy human individuals. TCRdb's table, derived via immunoSEQ multiplex PCR, lists solely in-frame clones and lacks some. The sample records fewer than 1 million clones, 96% being singletons. Only CD45RO-negative cells positively selected for CCR7 counted as naive CD8 cells, so terminally differentiated effector memory CD45RA+ cells were excluded. Material: naive CD8+ T cells sorted from blood. All receptors come from a man aged 25 to 45 in good health.

The gene calls are TRBV9 and TRBJ2-1, with 7 nucleotides matching TRBD2. Germline loops: CDR1 SGDLS, CDR2 YYNGEE. The junction had 15 bases not matched to a gene; V was cut back by 3 bases and J by 9 bases. This CDR3 has 16 amino acids. CDR3 sequence (DNA): TGTGCCAGCAGCGGCGGAGGACTGGGGGGGTCCAGTGAGCAGTTCTTC. It codes for CASSGGGLGGSSEQFF.

V gene TRBV29-1 combines with J gene TRBJ2-3; D may be TRBD2 (6 bases). The CDR3 has 14 residues. Trimming removed 5 bases at V and 2 bases at J, with 14 bases between. Per germline, CDR1 SQVTM and CDR2 ANQGSEA. CDR3 sequence reads: CSVNLPDYTDTQYF. The CDR3 DNA reads TGCAGCGTTAACCTCCCGGACTACACAGATACGCAGTATTTT.

This clone was detected only once. This chain connects TRBV13 to TRBJ2-7; 7 positions agree with TRBD1. V was clipped by 0 bases and J by 4 bases; unmatched bases: 3. This CDR3 spans 14 amino acids. Germline V lookup: CDR1 PRHDT, CDR2 FYEKMQ (reference sequence). CDR3 region: CASSLGGTAYEQYF. CDR3 DNA: TGTGCCAGCAGCTTAGGAGGGACAGCATACGAGCAGTACTTC.

The chain has TRBV27 and TRBJ2-1, with D perhaps TRBD2 (6 bases). Germline V CDR1 and CDR2: MNHEY, SMNVEV (reference sequence). V was cut by 2 bases and J by 2 bases, with 10 bases left in between. This CDR3 spans 15 amino acids. CDR3 residues: CASSLGGNTYNEQFF. CDR3 DNA sequence: TGTGCCAGCAGTTTAGGCGGGAACACCTACAATGAGCAGTTCTTC.

This chain links TRBV5-6 with TRBJ2-7; D uncertain. The CDR3 runs to 13 residues. CDR1 and CDR2 from the germline V gene are SGHDT and YYEEEE. The ends were cut back, 6 bases at V and 3 bases at J, with 13 bases in the middle. The DNA for the CDR3 is TGTGCCAGCAAGCTTGGGTCCAGCTACGAGCAGTACTTC. Translating gives CASKLGSSYEQYF.

V is TRBV7-9 and J is TRBJ1-2; possibly TRBD1 for D (6 bases). CDR1 and CDR2 from the germline V gene are SEHNR and FQNEAQ (reference sequence). The CDR3 consists of 17 residues. Deletions cut 4 bases from V and 5 bases from J, with 23 bases between. The CDR3 loop is CASSSSGHLILAYGYTF. CDR3 nucleotides: TGTGCCAGCAGCTCGTCGGGACACCTAATCCTGGCGTATGGCTACACCTTC.

This chain uses TRBV5-5 with TRBJ2-3; D is uncertain. Germline CDR1 SGHKS, CDR2 YYEKEE (reference sequence). CDR3 length: 13 residues. The germline V and J ends were trimmed by 4 bases and 6 bases, with 12 bases remaining between them. CDR3 region: CASSPLRLDTQYF. The DNA of the CDR3 is TGTGCCAGCAGCCCCCTGCGGTTGGATACGCAGTATTTT.

The chain has TRBV7-9 and TRBJ1-2, with 8 bases that match TRBD1. The CDR3 is 14 residues long. V was clipped by 4 bases and J by 3 bases; unmatched bases: 4. Germline-derived CDR1 and CDR2 are SEHNR and FQNEAQ (reference sequence). The CDR3 DNA reads TGTGCCAGCAGCTCGACAGGGGTCGACTATGGCTACACCTTC. Amino acids: CASSSTGVDYGYTF. Looking up the rest from reference TRBV7-9 and TRBJ1-2 gives the full variable domain: DTGVSQNPRHKITKRGQNVTFRCDPISEHNRLYWYRQTLGQGPEFLTYFQNEAQLEKSRLLSDRFSAERPKGSFSTLEIQRTEQGDSAMYLCASSSTGVDYGYTFGSGTRLTVV.

The V gene is TRBV9, the J gene TRBJ2-1; 10 nucleotides align to TRBD2. Per the germline V gene, CDR1 is SGDLS and CDR2 is YYNGEE. J was trimmed by 3 bases and V by 3 bases; bases with no gene match: 12. There are 18 residues in the CDR3. In DNA, the CDR3 is TGTGCCAGCAGCGGGGAGGGCCCGGGACTAGCGAGCTACAATGAGCAGTTCTTC. Translation gives CASSGEGPGLASYNEQFF.